A selection of T cell receptor beta chains follows, all from one sample in a study of cytomegalovirus exposure and HLA in healthy donors. Assay: immunoSEQ multiplex PCR; the TCRdb copy retains only in-frame clones and omits some. The data hold over 150,000 clones, with 82% observed a single time. Sequencing used PBMCs. Source of these receptors: a boy aged 2 to 9 in good health and CMV-seronegative. Each CDR3 is given with its conserved first and last residue. The order of the fields is D gene, clone size, J gene, V gene, CDR3 DNA, CDR3 protein. D genes are given only for firm matches. A clone size is listed for some rows: how often the clone was seen (once, few, many), or a class if it is expanded.

D gene: -; clone size: few; J gene: TRBJ2-2; V gene: TRBV9; CDR3 DNA: TGTGCCAGCAGCGCCAACCGACTAGCCGGGGAGCTGTTTTTT; CDR3 protein: CASSANRLAGELFF
D gene: -; clone size: -; J gene: TRBJ2-7; V gene: TRBV7-2; CDR3 DNA: TGTGCCAGCAGCACCCGACAGAACTACGAGCAGTACTTC; CDR3 protein: CASSTRQNYEQYF
D gene: -; clone size: few; J gene: TRBJ1-1; V gene: TRBV19; CDR3 DNA: TGTGCCAGTAGTCTACCCAGGGATGGGTTGAACACTGAAGCTTTCTTT; CDR3 protein: CASSLPRDGLNTEAFF
D gene: TRBD1; clone size: -; J gene: TRBJ1-6; V gene: TRBV18; CDR3 DNA: TGTGCCAGCTCACAGGGGACAGGCCTTTCACCCCTCCACTTT; CDR3 protein: CASSQGTGLSPLHF
D gene: -; clone size: -; J gene: TRBJ2-7; V gene: TRBV27; CDR3 DNA: TGTGCCAGCAGTTTGAAAACGACAGGCTACGAGCAGTACTTC; CDR3 protein: CASSLKTTGYEQYF
D gene: -; clone size: -; J gene: TRBJ1-6; V gene: TRBV10-3; CDR3 DNA: TGTGCCATCAGTGAGCTGGGGGGATATAATTCACCCCTCCACTTT; CDR3 protein: CAISELGGYNSPLHF
D gene: -; clone size: -; J gene: TRBJ2-1; V gene: TRBV7-9; CDR3 DNA: TGTGCCAGCAGCTCCAGCAATGAGCAGTTCTTC; CDR3 protein: CASSSSNEQFF
D gene: TRBD1; clone size: -; J gene: TRBJ2-3; V gene: TRBV5-1; CDR3 DNA: TGCGCCAGCAGCGCTGGGACAGAAACAGATACGCAGTATTTT; CDR3 protein: CASSAGTETDTQYF
D gene: TRBD2; clone size: -; J gene: TRBJ2-1; V gene: TRBV5-3; CDR3 DNA: TGTGCCAGAAGCTTGGTTTCTCTAGCGGGGGGGCCCTGCCGTGGGTATGAGCAGTTCTTC; CDR3 protein: CARSLVSLAGGPCRGYEQFF
D gene: TRBD1; clone size: -; J gene: TRBJ1-2; V gene: TRBV9; CDR3 DNA: TGTGCCAGCAGCGGCGGGGGGACAGAAGTCTATGGCTACACCTTC; CDR3 protein: CASSGGGTEVYGYTF
D gene: -; clone size: -; J gene: TRBJ1-1; V gene: TRBV5-6; CDR3 DNA: TGTGCCAGCAGCTTGTTCGTAGGGGCTGGGAACACTGAAGCTTTCTTT; CDR3 protein: CASSLFVGAGNTEAFF
D gene: -; clone size: -; J gene: TRBJ2-5; V gene: TRBV29-1; CDR3 DNA: TGCAGCGTTGCTTACAGGCTCCAAGGGACCCAGTACTTC; CDR3 protein: CSVAYRLQGTQYF
D gene: -; clone size: -; J gene: TRBJ2-5; V gene: TRBV20-1; CDR3 DNA: TGCAGTGCTACCGGGTCAGAGACCCAGTACTTC; CDR3 protein: CSATGSETQYF
D gene: -; clone size: -; J gene: TRBJ2-5; V gene: TRBV5-1; CDR3 DNA: TGCGCCAGCGCTTTGACTTACCAAGAGACCCAGTACTTC; CDR3 protein: CASALTYQETQYF
D gene: -; clone size: -; J gene: TRBJ2-3; V gene: TRBV14; CDR3 DNA: TGTGCCAGCAGCCAAGATATCATAATTCCGCTCAAAAGTGGCGGGGATAGCACAGATACGCAGTATTTT; CDR3 protein: CASSQDIIIPLKSGGDSTDTQYF